The rows below give T cell receptor beta chains drawn from one sample of a study of blood T cell repertoires in COVID-19. The assay was immunoSEQ multiplex PCR, and TCRdb's table has in-frame clones only and misses some. The sample contains over 200,000 clones, about 87% of which appear only once. Material for sequencing was PBMCs or T cells enriched from blood (not recorded which). The source is a woman aged 40 to 55 with acute COVID-19. Both conserved end residues are part of each CDR3. D genes are given only for firm matches. Expanded clones are given a class, and other clones once, few, many or no size at all.

cdr3_aa,cdr3_nt,v_call,j_call,clone_size,d_call
CASSQAAGGRTEAFF,TGCGCCAGCAGCCAAGCCGCCGGGGGAAGGACTGAAGCTTTCTTT,TRBV4-3,TRBJ1-1,NA,NA
CASSWGQTSGDQPQHF,TGTGCCAGCAGCTGGGGACAGACCTCGGGCGATCAGCCCCAGCATTTT,TRBV7-2,TRBJ1-5,NA,TRBD1
CASSFQPRANEKLFF,TGTGCCAGCAGTTTCCAACCCCGAGCTAATGAAAAACTGTTTTTT,TRBV6-5,TRBJ1-4,NA,NA
CASSVGPGTSGMNEQFF,TGTGCCAGCAGCGTAGGGCCGGGGACTAGCGGGATGAATGAGCAGTTCTTC,TRBV9,TRBJ2-1,NA,TRBD2
CSADGNEQFF,TGCAGTGCTGACGGGAATGAGCAGTTCTTC,TRBV20-1,TRBJ2-1,NA,NA
CASKLTSSTGELFF,TGTGCCAGCAAGCTGACTAGTAGCACCGGGGAGCTGTTTTTT,TRBV7-2,TRBJ2-2,NA,NA
CASSSGRFVQGDQPQHF,TGTGCCAGCAGCTCAGGCCGTTTCGTACAGGGGGATCAGCCCCAGCATTTT,TRBV7-9,TRBJ1-5,NA,TRBD1
CASSSLVNTGELFF,TGTGCCAGCAGTAGTCTCGTTAACACCGGGGAGCTGTTTTTT,TRBV7-2,TRBJ2-2,NA,NA
CASSPGRDRTYEQYF,TGTGCCAGCAGCCCAGGCCGGGACAGGACCTACGAGCAGTACTTC,TRBV7-2,TRBJ2-7,NA,TRBD1
CASSFQGVPLNTEAFF,TGTGCCAGCAGTTTTCAGGGGGTCCCCTTGAACACTGAAGCTTTCTTT,TRBV6-5,TRBJ1-1,NA,TRBD1
CASSVLAGYNEQFF,TGTGCCAGTAGTGTCCTAGCGGGGTACAATGAGCAGTTCTTC,TRBV19,TRBJ2-1,few,TRBD2
CAWTEDRGEKLFF,TGTGCCTGGACCGAGGACCGGGGTGAAAAACTGTTTTTT,TRBV30,TRBJ1-4,NA,NA
CASRAGLASETQYF,TGTGCCAGCCGAGCGGGACTAGCTAGTGAGACCCAGTACTTC,TRBV2,TRBJ2-5,NA,TRBD2
CASSLVAGAGIQYF,TGTGCCAGCAGCTTAGTGGCGGGAGCCGGCATTCAGTACTTC,TRBV11-3,TRBJ2-4,NA,TRBD2
CASSFGAGGNTIYF,TGTGCCAGCAGCTTTGGGGCAGGGGGAAACACCATATATTTT,TRBV5-4,TRBJ1-3,NA,NA
CASSLRGQEGSIQYF,TGTGCCAGCAGTTTACGGGGCCAGGAGGGGAGCATTCAGTACTTC,TRBV27,TRBJ2-4,NA,NA
CASSLVSDFRVLNTEAFF,TGTGCCAGCAGCTTAGTAAGCGATTTCCGGGTCCTGAACACTGAAGCTTTCTTT,TRBV11-2,TRBJ1-1,NA,NA
CASSSFPSGNTIYF,TGTGCCAGCAGCTCCTTCCCGTCTGGAAACACCATATATTTT,TRBV7-2,TRBJ1-3,NA,NA
CATSASGGTDTQYF,TGTGCCACCAGTGCCAGCGGGGGCACAGATACGCAGTATTTT,TRBV24-1,TRBJ2-3,NA,TRBD2
CASSSTGQGYNSPLHF,TGTGCCAGTAGTAGCACGGGACAGGGATATAATTCACCCCTCCACTTT,TRBV19,TRBJ1-6,NA,TRBD1
CATSDRGNQPQHF,TGTGCCACCTCAGATCGGGGCAATCAGCCCCAGCATTTT,TRBV18,TRBJ1-5,few,NA
CASSRETPGLAGVGIYNEQFF,TGTGCCAGCAGCCGCGAAACTCCGGGACTAGCGGGAGTGGGTATATACAATGAGCAGTTCTTC,TRBV3-1/TRBV3-2,TRBJ2-1,NA,TRBD2
CASSPTTGANEQYF,TGTGCCAGCTCACCCACGACAGGGGCCAACGAGCAGTACTTC,TRBV18,TRBJ2-7,few,TRBD1
CASARGQTNQRTSGTSYNEQFF,TGTGCCAGCGCCCGGGGACAGACAAACCAACGGACTAGCGGGACCTCCTACAATGAGCAGTTCTTC,TRBV18,TRBJ2-1,NA,TRBD2
CASSQDPLAEPYNEQFF,TGCGCCAGCAGCCAAGATCCCCTAGCGGAGCCATACAATGAGCAGTTCTTC,TRBV4-1,TRBJ2-1,NA,TRBD2
CASSDRDRADYGYTF,TGTGCCAGCAGTGACAGGGACAGGGCTGACTATGGCTACACCTTC,TRBV6-1,TRBJ1-2,NA,TRBD1
CASSQVESGNQPQHF,TGTGCCAGCAGTCAGGTGGAATCGGGCAATCAGCCCCAGCATTTT,TRBV6-2/TRBV6-3,TRBJ1-5,NA,NA
CASSFGTKTTRDTQYF,TGTGCCAGCAGCTTCGGGACTAAAACAACAAGAGATACGCAGTATTTT,TRBV7-2,TRBJ2-3,few,TRBD2
CASSPGTGSWGYTF,TGTGCCAGCAGCCCCGGGACAGGGAGTTGGGGCTACACCTTC,TRBV27,TRBJ1-2,few,TRBD1
CASSLVDRVGNTIYF,TGTGCCAGCAGCTTAGTGGACAGGGTGGGAAACACCATATATTTT,TRBV7-2,TRBJ1-3,NA,TRBD1
CSASTGGAYEQYF,TGCAGTGCTAGTACAGGGGGCGCCTACGAGCAGTACTTC,TRBV20-1,TRBJ2-7,NA,TRBD1
CANGQTNTEAFF,TGTGCCAACGGACAGACGAACACTGAAGCTTTCTTT,TRBV10-3,TRBJ1-1,NA,NA
CASSPTLTGEETQYF,TGTGCCAGCTCACCTACCCTGACAGGGGAAGAGACCCAGTACTTC,TRBV18,TRBJ2-5,NA,TRBD1
CASSLGDRFTGELFF,TGTGCCAGCAGCTTAGGGGACAGGTTCACCGGGGAGCTGTTTTTT,TRBV7-2,TRBJ2-2,NA,TRBD1
CASSQAQGAAGYTF,TGTGCCAGCAGCCAAGCTCAGGGGGCTGCTGGCTACACCTTC,TRBV3-1/TRBV3-2,TRBJ1-2,NA,TRBD1
CASSQDLLGLNQPQHF,TGTGCCAGCAGCCAAGATCTTCTGGGGCTGAATCAGCCCCAGCATTTT,TRBV3-1/TRBV3-2,TRBJ1-5,NA,NA
CASSLDQRGPSSYEQYF,TGTGCCAGCAGCTTAGATCAGAGGGGGCCTAGCTCCTACGAGCAGTACTTC,TRBV11-3,TRBJ2-7,NA,TRBD1
CASSMAGSGNTIYF,TGTGCCAGCTCCATGGCGGGGTCTGGAAACACCATATATTTT,TRBV7-9,TRBJ1-3,few,NA
CASSSSPGSSYEQYF,TGTGCCAGCAGCTCCAGTCCTGGCAGCTCCTACGAGCAGTACTTC,TRBV5-6,TRBJ2-7,once,NA
CASSYSNAAGANVLTF,TGTGCCAGCAGTTACTCCAACGCGGCTGGGGCCAACGTCCTGACTTTC,TRBV6-5,TRBJ2-6,NA,NA
CASSSVTSGRETQYF,TGTGCCAGCAGCTCCGTTACTAGCGGGAGAGAGACCCAGTACTTC,TRBV7-2,TRBJ2-5,NA,TRBD2
CASNDRSGLAGATYEQYF,TGTGCCAGCAACGACAGATCGGGACTAGCGGGGGCTACCTACGAGCAGTACTTC,TRBV11-2,TRBJ2-7,NA,TRBD2
CASRNLGGSGNTIYF,TGTGCCAGCAGAAACCTGGGGGGCTCTGGAAACACCATATATTTT,TRBV5-4,TRBJ1-3,NA,NA
CASSGYRGRLEQYF,TGTGCCAGCAGCGGGTACAGGGGGCGCCTAGAGCAGTACTTC,TRBV7-9,TRBJ2-7,NA,TRBD1
CASSLLGGGQANEQFF,TGTGCCAGCAGTTTACTCGGGGGAGGGCAGGCGAATGAGCAGTTCTTC,TRBV27,TRBJ2-1,NA,TRBD2
CASSQGTGLASNEQFF,TGTGCCAGCAGCCAAGGGACGGGACTAGCCTCCAATGAGCAGTTCTTC,TRBV3-1/TRBV3-2,TRBJ2-1,NA,TRBD2
CASSRREGTEAFF,TGTGCCAGCAGCCGAAGGGAGGGCACTGAAGCTTTCTTT,TRBV4-2,TRBJ1-1,NA,NA